This TCR beta chain was sequenced for a study of T cells in Graves' hyperthyroidism and ophthalmopathy. From RNA transcripts, TCR beta CDR3 regions were amplified. Initially, a first-round RT-PCR of the TCR CDR3 employed the HTBI primer set. In TCRdb, the multiplex PCR reads were re-called with MiXCR into one record per CDR3 protein. In the table there are about 410,000 distinct CDR3 sequences, approximately 14% of which are singletons. Disease lasting under 3 months, a NOSPECS grade of at least 4, and a Clinical Activity Score of at least 3 were features of the ophthalmopathy patients. Germline loops: CDR1 MRHNA, CDR2 SNTAGT. The CDR3 loop spans 13 amino acids. V lost 7 bases, J lost 1 base, and 10 bases lay in between.

The receptor comes from a man younger than 35 with Graves' ophthalmopathy. The material sequenced was blood. The chain joins TRBV6-4 to TRBJ1-1; D uncertain. The CDR3 region has the DNA TGTGCCAGCAAGTCAGGCGCGAACACTGAAGCTTTCTTT. Translating it yields CASKSGANTEAFF.